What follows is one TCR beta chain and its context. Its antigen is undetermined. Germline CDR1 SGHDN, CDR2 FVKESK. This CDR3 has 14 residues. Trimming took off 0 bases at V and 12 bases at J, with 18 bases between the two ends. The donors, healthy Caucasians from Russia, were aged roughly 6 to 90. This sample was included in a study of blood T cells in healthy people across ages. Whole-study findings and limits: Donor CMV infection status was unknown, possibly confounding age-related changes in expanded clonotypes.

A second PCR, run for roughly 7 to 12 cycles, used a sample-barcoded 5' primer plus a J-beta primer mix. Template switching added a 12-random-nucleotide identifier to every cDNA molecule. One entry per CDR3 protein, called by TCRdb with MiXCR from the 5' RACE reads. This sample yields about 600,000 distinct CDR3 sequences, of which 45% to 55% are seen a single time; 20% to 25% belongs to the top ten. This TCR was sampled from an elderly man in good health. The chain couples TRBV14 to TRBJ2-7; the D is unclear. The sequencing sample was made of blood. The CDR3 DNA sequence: TGTGCCAGCAGCCAAGAGTTGGCGGTGGGCACGCGGTACTTC. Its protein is CASSQELAVGTRYF.